These T cell receptor beta chains were read from a single sample in a study of CD8 T cells in ankylosing spondylitis. TCRdb recomputed calls from the 5' RACE reads with MiXCR, one row per CDR3 protein. The sample contains roughly 97,000 distinct CDR3 sequences, about 8.3% of which appear only once. Sample: blood, either unsorted or a sorted T cell fraction (not recorded which). These receptors were taken from a male donor with ankylosing spondylitis or in good health (not recorded which). Both conserved end residues are part of each CDR3. A D gene is named only where the DNA matches it firmly. Rows may omit the clone size; those that give it use once, few, many or a size class.

d_call,j_call,v_call,clone_size,cdr3_nt,cdr3_aa
TRBD1,TRBJ2-1,TRBV12-3/TRBV12-4,NA,TGTGCCTTCTGTCCTACCTTCTCTCACAGGGGCCGCAAATACAATGAGCAGTTCTTC,CAFCPTFSHRGRKYNEQFF
NA,TRBJ1-2,TRBV15,many,TGTGCCACCAGCAGAGACGCTCAAGGGGATGGCTACACCTTC,CATSRDAQGDGYTF
NA,TRBJ1-5,TRBV10-3,many,TGTGCCACCCATGGAGGGTCGGATCAGCCCCAGCATTTT,CATHGGSDQPQHF
NA,TRBJ2-2,TRBV12-3/TRBV12-4,NA,TGTGCCAGCAGTTTAGGGGCGCACACCGGGGAGCTGTTTTTT,CASSLGAHTGELFF
NA,TRBJ1-4,TRBV5-1,many,TGCGCCAGCAGCCAAAGACAGGCTGCCAATGAAAAACTGTTTTTT,CASSQRQAANEKLFF
TRBD1,TRBJ2-7,TRBV24-1,many,TGTGCCACCACTCGCCGCGACGACAGGGGCTCCTACGAGCAGTACTTC,CATTRRDDRGSYEQYF
TRBD2,TRBJ2-3,TRBV5-1,many,TGCGCCAGCAGCTTGAGTCCCGGGACTAGCGGGATGGATACGCAGTATTTT,CASSLSPGTSGMDTQYF
NA,TRBJ2-7,TRBV18,NA,TGTGCCAGCTCACCACCAGTGACGGGTGTACGAGAGCAGTACTTC,CASSPPVTGVREQYF
NA,TRBJ2-1,TRBV29-1,many,TGCAGCGTTGAAGAGTGGGAGCGGGAGCAGTTCTTC,CSVEEWEREQFF
NA,TRBJ1-4,TRBV13,NA,TGTGCCAGCAGCTTAGGACGTGGGGAAGCAACTAATGAAAAACTGTTTTTT,CASSLGRGEATNEKLFF
TRBD2,TRBJ2-7,TRBV5-1,many,TGCGCCAGCAGCTTGGACGGGGGGAGGCCTTTGGAGCAGTACTTC,CASSLDGGRPLEQYF
TRBD2,TRBJ2-1,TRBV4-2,many,TGTGCCAGCAGCCAAGAATCGCGGGGGGTTCAGTTCTTC,CASSQESRGVQFF
TRBD2,TRBJ2-3,TRBV7-2,NA,TGTGCCAGCAGCATTAGCGGGGGGGCTATAGATACGCAGTATTTT,CASSISGGAIDTQYF
NA,TRBJ2-3,TRBV4-3,many,TGCGCCAGCAGCCAGGGGGCTAGCGTCAGCACAGATACGCAGTATTTT,CASSQGASVSTDTQYF
NA,TRBJ2-1,TRBV14,many,TGTGCCAGCAGCCAAGGGGGCCCCGGCTTATTGAACTTAAACAATGAGCAGTTCTTC,CASSQGGPGLLNLNNEQFF
TRBD1,TRBJ1-2,TRBV7-2,many,TGTGCCAGCAGCCCGCAATCCGACAGGGCGAAGGATGGCTACACCTTC,CASSPQSDRAKDGYTF
NA,TRBJ1-6,TRBV30,many,TGTGCCTGGAGGAGAGAGGGTTGGGATTCACCCCTCCACTTT,CAWRREGWDSPLHF
TRBD1,TRBJ1-1,TRBV6-1,many,TGTGCCAGCAGCCCACAGGGGGTATGGAACACTGAAGCTTTCTTT,CASSPQGVWNTEAFF
TRBD2,TRBJ2-3,TRBV11-1,NA,TGTGCCAGCAGCTTAGTGTTTGGGACTAGCGGGAGGGCCAGCAACACAGATACGCAGTATTTT,CASSLVFGTSGRASNTDTQYF
NA,TRBJ1-2,TRBV4-3,many,TGCGCCAGCAGCCAAGATGTCAGTCAAGACTATGGCTACACCTTC,CASSQDVSQDYGYTF
NA,TRBJ2-2,TRBV5-1,many,TGCGCCAGCAGCCTTATTCTTGGGGCTAGGGCCGGGGAGCTGTTTTTT,CASSLILGARAGELFF
NA,TRBJ2-1,TRBV5-1,many,TGCGCCAGCAGCGTACAGGGTTACAATGAGCAGTTCTTC,CASSVQGYNEQFF
TRBD1,TRBJ1-6,TRBV20-1,many,TGCAGTGCTAGAGATCCGGACAGGGGCTCACCCCTCCACTTT,CSARDPDRGSPLHF
TRBD2,TRBJ2-3,TRBV6-1,many,TGTGCCAGCACTCCGCGGAGCGGGAGTGGCATGAGGACAGATACGCAGTATTTT,CASTPRSGSGMRTDTQYF
NA,TRBJ2-2,TRBV7-7,many,TGTGCTAGCAGCTTCGGCAGGGGCGACACCGGGGAGCTGTTTTTT,CASSFGRGDTGELFF
NA,TRBJ2-3,TRBV9,many,TGTGCCAGCAGCGTAGCGGGGGGCAGCACAGATACGCAGTATTTT,CASSVAGGSTDTQYF
NA,TRBJ1-1,TRBV5-6,many,TGTGCCAGCAGCTTGGGTTACACGAGAGAAGCTTTCTTT,CASSLGYTREAFF
NA,TRBJ2-1,TRBV9,many,TGTGCCAGCAGCGTAGCACAGCACAATGAGCAGTTCTTC,CASSVAQHNEQFF
NA,TRBJ2-7,TRBV29-1,many,TGCAGCGTTGCCAAGAGGACCTCCTACGAGCAGTACTTC,CSVAKRTSYEQYF
NA,TRBJ2-1,TRBV5-5,many,TGTGCCAGCAGCCCCACAGGGATCGATGAGCAGTTCTTC,CASSPTGIDEQFF
TRBD2,TRBJ2-5,TRBV20-1,NA,TGCAGTGCGCAGAGCGGGAGGGCCCCCCAAGAGACCCAGTACTTC,CSAQSGRAPQETQYF
TRBD2,TRBJ2-3,TRBV12-5,many,TGTGCTAGTGGTCTCGGGGAGAGGCCGGGACTAGCAACAGATACGCAGTATTTT,CASGLGERPGLATDTQYF
NA,TRBJ1-2,TRBV27,few,TGTGCCAGCAGTTTATCGTCAGGGTCCTATGGCTACACCTTC,CASSLSSGSYGYTF
NA,TRBJ1-5,TRBV4-2,many,TGTGCCAGCAGCCAAGTTCCGGGGACGGCTGGCCCTAATCAGCCCCAGCATTTT,CASSQVPGTAGPNQPQHF
NA,TRBJ2-7,TRBV7-9,once,TGTGCCAGCAGCTTAGGCGGGAAAGTCTGCGAGCAGTACTTC,CASSLGGKVCEQYF
TRBD1,TRBJ2-1,TRBV20-1,many,TGCAGTGTTCGACAGGGGAATGAGCAGTTCTTC,CSVRQGNEQFF
NA,TRBJ2-1,TRBV7-6,NA,TGTGCCAGCAGCCTGACGCTTTCGGCCAATGAGCAGTTCTTC,CASSLTLSANEQFF
NA,TRBJ2-5,TRBV12-3/TRBV12-4,few,TGTGCCAGCAGTCGAAGCCCAAAAAAGACCCAGTACTTC,CASSRSPKKTQYF
TRBD1,TRBJ2-7,TRBV6-1,NA,TGTGCCAGCACCACGGACAGGACATCTATGGAGCAGTACTTC,CASTTDRTSMEQYF